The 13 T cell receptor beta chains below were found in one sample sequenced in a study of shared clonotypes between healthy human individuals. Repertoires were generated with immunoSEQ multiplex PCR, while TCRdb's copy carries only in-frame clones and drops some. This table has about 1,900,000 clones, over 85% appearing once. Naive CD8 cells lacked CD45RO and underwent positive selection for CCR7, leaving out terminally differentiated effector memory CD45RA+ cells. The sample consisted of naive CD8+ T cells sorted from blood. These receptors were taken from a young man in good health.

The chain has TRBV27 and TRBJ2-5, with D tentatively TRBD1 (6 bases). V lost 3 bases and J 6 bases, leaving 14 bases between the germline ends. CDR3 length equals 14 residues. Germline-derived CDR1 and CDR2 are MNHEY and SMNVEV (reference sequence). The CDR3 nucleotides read TGTGCCAGCAGTTTTTCAGGGGATAGGCAGACCCAGTACTTC. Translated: CASSFSGDRQTQYF.

CDR3 protein: CASSEGGGVATDTQYF. Here the CDR3 DNA reads TGTGCCAGCAGTGAAGGGGGCGGGGTCGCCACAGATACGCAGTATTTT. The chain carries TRBV2 and TRBJ2-3, with D perhaps matching TRBD2 (6 bases). Germline V gene data show CDR1 as SNHLY and CDR2 as FYNNEI. The length of the CDR3 is 16 residues. V lost 1 base to trimming and J lost 2 bases, with 13 bases between them.

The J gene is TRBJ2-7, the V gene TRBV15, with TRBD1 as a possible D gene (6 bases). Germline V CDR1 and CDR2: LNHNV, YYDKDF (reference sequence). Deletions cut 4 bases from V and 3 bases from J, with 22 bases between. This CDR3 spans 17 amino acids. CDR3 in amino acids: CATSIGGGSREYYEQYF. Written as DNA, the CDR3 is TGTGCCACCAGCATTGGGGGCGGTAGTCGGGAATACTACGAGCAGTACTTC.

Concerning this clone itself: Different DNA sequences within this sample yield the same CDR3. CDR3 protein: CASSLALAGYNEQFF. The DNA for the CDR3 is TGTGCCAGCAGCTTGGCCCTAGCGGGGTACAATGAGCAGTTCTTC. The chain employs TRBV5-6 and TRBJ2-1, with 9 bases aligning to TRBD2. Germline V gene data show CDR1 as SGHDT and CDR2 as YYEEEE. The CDR3 runs 15 residues. The V segment lost 0 bases and the J segment 4 bases; nucleotides outside the gene matches: 2.

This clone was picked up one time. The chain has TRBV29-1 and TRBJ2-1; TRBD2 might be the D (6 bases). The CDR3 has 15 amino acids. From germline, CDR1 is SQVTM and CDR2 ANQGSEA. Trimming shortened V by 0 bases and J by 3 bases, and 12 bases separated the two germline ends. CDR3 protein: CSVEDATSLYNEQFF. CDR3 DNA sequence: TGCAGCGTTGAAGACGCGACTAGTCTCTACAATGAGCAGTTCTTC.

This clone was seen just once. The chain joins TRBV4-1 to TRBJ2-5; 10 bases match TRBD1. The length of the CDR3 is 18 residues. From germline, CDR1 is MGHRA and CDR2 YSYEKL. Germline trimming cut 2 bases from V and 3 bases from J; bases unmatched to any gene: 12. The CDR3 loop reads CASSQTGTGVEGEETQYF. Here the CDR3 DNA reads TGCGCCAGCAGCCAAACCGGGACAGGGGTTGAAGGGGAAGAGACCCAGTACTTC.

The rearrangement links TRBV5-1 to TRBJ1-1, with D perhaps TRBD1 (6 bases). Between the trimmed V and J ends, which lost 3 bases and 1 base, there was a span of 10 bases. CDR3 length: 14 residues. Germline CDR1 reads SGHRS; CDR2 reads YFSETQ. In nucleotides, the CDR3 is TGCGCCAGCAGCTCGGACAGATCGAACACTGAAGCTTTCTTT. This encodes CASSSDRSNTEAFF.

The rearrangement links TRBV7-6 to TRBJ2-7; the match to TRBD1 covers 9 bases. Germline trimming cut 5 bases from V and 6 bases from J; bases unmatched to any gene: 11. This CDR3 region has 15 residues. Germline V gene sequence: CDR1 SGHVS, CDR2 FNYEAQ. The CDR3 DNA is TGTGCCAGCAGCCGAACCAGGGACAGGGCCCTCGAGCAGTACTTC. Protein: CASSRTRDRALEQYF.

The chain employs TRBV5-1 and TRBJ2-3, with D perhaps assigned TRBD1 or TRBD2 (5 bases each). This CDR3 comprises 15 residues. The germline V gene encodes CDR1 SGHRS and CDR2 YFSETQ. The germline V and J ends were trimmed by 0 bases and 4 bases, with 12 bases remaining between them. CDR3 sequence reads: CASSLEGTGADTQYF. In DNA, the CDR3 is TGCGCCAGCAGCTTGGAAGGGACCGGGGCAGATACGCAGTATTTT.

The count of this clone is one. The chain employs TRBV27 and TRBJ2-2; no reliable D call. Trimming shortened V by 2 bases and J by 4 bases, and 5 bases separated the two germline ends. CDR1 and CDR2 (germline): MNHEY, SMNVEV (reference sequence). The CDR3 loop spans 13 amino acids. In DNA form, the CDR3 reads TGTGCCAGCAGTTTAGGAGCCACCGGGGAGCTGTTTTTT. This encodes CASSLGATGELFF.

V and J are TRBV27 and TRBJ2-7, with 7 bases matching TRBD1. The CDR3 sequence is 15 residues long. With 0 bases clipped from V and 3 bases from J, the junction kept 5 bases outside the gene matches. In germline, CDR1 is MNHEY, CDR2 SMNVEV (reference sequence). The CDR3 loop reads CASSLSMTGFYEQYF. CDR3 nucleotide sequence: TGTGCCAGCAGTTTATCTATGACAGGGTTCTACGAGCAGTACTTC.

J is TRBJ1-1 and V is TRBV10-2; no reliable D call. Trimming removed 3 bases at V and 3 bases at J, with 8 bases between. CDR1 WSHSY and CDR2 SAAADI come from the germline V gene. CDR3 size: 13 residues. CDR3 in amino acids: CASSDFRHTEAFF. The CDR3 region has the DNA TGCGCCAGCAGTGATTTCAGACACACTGAAGCTTTCTTT.

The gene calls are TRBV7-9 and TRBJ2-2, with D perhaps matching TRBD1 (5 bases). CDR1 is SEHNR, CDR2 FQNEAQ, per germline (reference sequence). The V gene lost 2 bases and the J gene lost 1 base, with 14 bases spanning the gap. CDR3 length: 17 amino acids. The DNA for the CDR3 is TGTGCCAGCAGCTTACAGGGAATCCGACTGAACACCGGGGAGCTGTTTTTT. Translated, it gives CASSLQGIRLNTGELFF.